These 12 T cell receptor beta chains came from one sample sequenced in a study of CD8+CD57+ T cells in acquired aplastic anemia. For CDR3 and TCR beta VDJ profiling, genomic DNA was the template used. TCRdb processed the reads anew with MiXCR; each CDR3 protein has one entry. Of about 160,000 distinct CDR3 sequences listed, around half are singletons. Only patients with CD8+CD57+ cell expansion on flow cytometry were chosen for sequencing. Sequencing was performed on sorted CD4+, CD8+, or CD8+CD57+ T cells (not recorded which) from PBMCs. All receptors come from a human donor with aplastic anemia.

This clonotype appeared a few times. CDR3 in amino acids: CASRRQGNQPQHF. The CDR3 DNA follows: TGTGCCAGCAGGCGACAGGGGAATCAGCCCCAGCATTTT. The chain is built from TRBV27 and TRBJ1-5; TRBD1 matches at 8 bases. Germline CDR1 MNHEY, CDR2 SMNVEV (reference sequence). J was trimmed by 4 bases and V by 6 bases; bases with no gene match: 2. The CDR3 is 13 residues long.

In this sample, this clonotype turned up many times. The CDR3 sequence is CASSIWGQQETQYF. Here the CDR3 DNA reads TGTGCCAGTAGTATTTGGGGACAGCAAGAGACCCAGTACTTC. V and J are TRBV19 and TRBJ2-5; TRBD1 matches at 7 bases. CDR1 is LNHDA, CDR2 SQIVND, per germline (reference sequence). The CDR3 is made up of 14 amino acids. Trimming took 3 bases from V and 2 from J; bases not matched to a gene: 3.

CDR3: CASRGQYNEQFF. CDR3 nucleotide sequence: TGTGCCAGCAGGGGACAGTACAATGAGCAGTTCTTC. The chain recombines TRBV7-9 with TRBJ2-1; TRBD1 agrees at 7 bases. V trimming: 6 bases; J trimming: 4 bases; junction bases outside the gene matches: 0. The CDR3 contains 12 residues. From germline, CDR1 is SEHNR and CDR2 FQNEAQ (reference sequence).

The chain joins TRBV7-2 to TRBJ1-1; the match to TRBD1 covers 9 bases. The J segment lost 6 bases and the V segment lost 4 bases, leaving 3 bases of the junction unmatched. The CDR3 sequence is 13 residues long. CDR1 and CDR2 from the germline V gene are SGHTA and FQGNSA. CDR3 bases: TGTGCCAGCAGCTACAGGGGGCGCGCTGAAGCTTTCTTT. Its translation: CASSYRGRAEAFF.

This chain links TRBV10-3 with TRBJ2-7, with 8 bases identical to TRBD1. This CDR3 is 12 amino acids long. Losses at the gene ends were 4 bases for V and 7 bases for J; bases not matched to a gene: 3. In germline, CDR1 is ENHRY, CDR2 SYGVKD. The CDR3 reads CAISVTGEEQYF. CDR3 in DNA: TGTGCCATCAGTGTGACAGGGGAAGAGCAGTACTTC.

This clonotype was seen once. This sequence joins TRBV2 and TRBJ2-7, with TRBD2 as a possible D gene (6 bases). CDR1 SNHLY and CDR2 FYNNEI come from the germline V gene. Trimming pared 3 bases from V and 5 bases from J, leaving 14 bases between. CDR3 length equals 14 residues. CDR3 sequence (DNA): TGTGCCAGCAGTGATGGCGGGGAGTTCCACGAGCAGTACTTC. Residues: CASSDGGEFHEQYF.

The chain employs TRBV29-1 and TRBJ2-5; D uncertain. CDR1 and CDR2 from the germline V gene are SQVTM and ANQGSEA. The CDR3 contains 13 residues. The V end lost 1 base, the J end lost 4 bases, and 10 bases lay between the germline ends. CDR3 in DNA: TGCAGCGTTGAAGGGCTCAGTCGAGAGACCCAGTACTTC. Residues: CSVEGLSRETQYF.

There are many counts of this clonotype. The chain combines TRBV2 with TRBJ2-3; TRBD2 matches 8 bases. Germline CDR1 SNHLY, CDR2 FYNNEI. J was trimmed by 4 bases and V by 6 bases; bases with no gene match: 6. There are 14 residues in the CDR3. The CDR3 DNA is TGTGCCAGCAGCGGAGCGGGAGCCCCAGATACGCAGTATTTT. This translates into CASSGAGAPDTQYF. The entire variable domain, with the rest obtained from reference TRBV2 and TRBJ2-3, is as follows: EPEVTQTPSHQVTQMGQEVILRCVPISNHLYFYWYRQILGQKVEFLVSFYNNEISEKSEIFDDQFSVERPDGSNFTLKIRSTKLEDSAMYFCASSGAGAPDTQYFGPGTRLTVL.

The genes are TRBV10-2 and TRBJ1-3; D gene unclear. V dropped 4 bases and J dropped 3 bases, with 4 bases sitting between them. CDR1 is WSHSY, CDR2 SAAADI, per germline. This CDR3 has 12 residues. The CDR3 region is CASSAVGNTIYF. DNA for the CDR3: TGCGCCAGCAGTGCAGTTGGAAACACCATATATTTT.

On this clonotype: Relative to the germline gene, one junction end is altered; a read error may explain this. The CDR3 DNA is TGTGCCAGCAGCTTGGCAGGGATAGAGACCCTGCACTTC. Translation gives CASSLAGIETLHF. The V and J genes are TRBV11-1 and TRBJ2-5, with D possibly TRBD1 on 5 matching bases. This CDR3 has 13 residues. Germline-derived CDR1 and CDR2 are SGHAT and FQDESV (reference sequence).

The rearrangement joins TRBV30 to TRBJ2-5; TRBD2 agrees at 9 bases. The trim removed 1 base at V and 5 bases at J, leaving 5 bases unmatched. The CDR3 runs 14 residues. CDR1 and CDR2 from the germline V gene are GTSNPN and SVGIG (reference sequence). Here the CDR3 reads CAWSALAGRETQYF. Written as DNA, the CDR3 is TGTGCCTGGAGTGCGCTAGCGGGAAGGGAGACCCAGTACTTC.

Points on this clonotype: This may be a read error: a much more frequent sequence differs by one nucleotide. CDR3 residues: CASSLLAGGVTDTRYF. The CDR3 nucleotides are TGTGCCAGTAGTTTATTAGCGGGAGGGGTCACAGATACGCGGTATTTT. The chain uses TRBV19 and TRBJ2-3; 11 nucleotides align to TRBD2. The germline V gene encodes CDR1 LNHDA and CDR2 SQIVND (reference sequence). This CDR3 region has 16 residues.